The 18 T cell receptor beta chains reported below all come from one sample, sequenced in a study of technical replicates of blood from a handful of donors. Data came from immunoSEQ multiplex PCR; TCRdb stores just in-frame clones and leaves some out. The sample has approximately 79,000 clones, approximately 93% seen once. Material for sequencing was T cells isolated from PBMCs. All receptors come from a human donor in good health.

The genes are TRBV11-2 and TRBJ2-1, with D perhaps TRBD2 (6 bases). The CDR3 has 17 amino acids. Trimming pared 0 bases from V and 7 bases from J, leaving 19 bases between. CDR1 is SGHAT and CDR2 is FQNNGV in the germline V gene. The CDR3 sequence is CASSLDLRLGGANEQFF. The CDR3 DNA reads TGTGCCAGCAGCTTAGACCTTAGGTTGGGAGGAGCTAATGAGCAGTTCTTC.

The chain combines TRBV5-1 with TRBJ2-3; the D gene is possibly TRBD2 (6 bases). This CDR3 has 13 amino acids. V dropped 7 bases and J dropped 2 bases, with 11 bases sitting between them. Looked up from germline, CDR1 is SGHRS and CDR2 is YFSETQ. CDR3 amino acids: CASSDYYTDTQYF. CDR3 nucleotide sequence: TGCGCCAGCTCGGACTACTACACAGATACGCAGTATTTT.

The J gene is TRBJ2-2, the V gene TRBV11-3; possibly TRBD1 for D (5 bases). Germline CDR1 SGHNT, CDR2 YENEEA. Trimming stripped 4 bases from V and 9 bases from J, with 15 bases between. The CDR3 is 14 amino acids. For the CDR3, the DNA is TGTGCCAGCAGCTCGTGGGGCCCGACCAGGGAGCTGTTTTTT. Translation: CASSSWGPTRELFF.

The sample holds one count of this clone. The DNA for the CDR3 is TGCGCCAGCAGCTCCGGGACAGGGAGGACAACTAATGAAAAACTGTTTTTT. It is translated as CASSSGTGRTTNEKLFF. The chain links TRBV5-1 to TRBJ1-4; 9 bases are shared with TRBD1. Germline CDR1 is SGHRS and CDR2 is YFSETQ. The V segment lost 3 bases and the J segment 0 bases; nucleotides outside the gene matches: 6. This CDR3 is built from 17 residues.

This chain connects TRBV28 to TRBJ1-1, with TRBD1 identical over 9 bases. This CDR3 region has 14 residues. Trimming took 9 bases from V and 5 from J; bases not matched to a gene: 10. From germline, CDR1 is MDHEN and CDR2 SYDVKM. The CDR3 DNA is TGTGCCAGTCGGACAGGGGAGGATCAAACTGAAGCTTTCTTT. It specifies CASRTGEDQTEAFF. Variable domain in full (rest from reference TRBV28 and TRBJ1-1): DVKVTQSSRYLVKRTGEKVFLECVQDMDHENMFWYRQDPGLGLRLIYFSYDVKMKEKGDIPEGYSVSREKKERFSLILESASTNQTSMYLCASRTGEDQTEAFFGQGTRLTVV.

The V gene is TRBV4-3, the J gene TRBJ2-6, with no clear D. Between the trimmed V and J ends, which lost 0 bases and 0 bases, there was a span of 6 bases. CDR1 and CDR2 from the germline V gene are LGHNA and YSLEER. This CDR3 comprises 16 residues. Here the CDR3 reads CASSQEFNSGANVLTF. The CDR3 DNA reads TGCGCCAGCAGCCAAGAATTCAACTCTGGGGCCAACGTCCTGACTTTC.

The chain joins TRBV4-3 to TRBJ1-2, with D possibly being TRBD1 (5 bases). CDR3 length: 15 residues. Between the trimmed V and J ends, which lost 6 bases and 0 bases, there was a span of 14 bases. Germline V gene sequence: CDR1 LGHNA, CDR2 YSLEER. The CDR3 nucleotides are TGCGCCAGCAGTTCCAGCCCAGGGTCTAACTATGGCTACACCTTC. Its translation: CASSSSPGSNYGYTF.

This clone was counted a few times. The chain employs TRBV4-3 and TRBJ1-3; D is ambiguous. The CDR3 contains 16 residues. Trimming left V 0 bases short and J 3 bases short, with 12 bases between. Germline V gene data show CDR1 as LGHNA and CDR2 as YSLEER. The CDR3 sequence: CASSQDSGSGGNTIYF. CDR3 in DNA: TGCGCCAGCAGCCAAGATTCGGGGTCGGGTGGAAACACCATATATTTT.

The chain combines TRBV14 with TRBJ2-5; 10 bases are shared with TRBD2. The junction had 4 bases not matched to a gene; V was cut back by 2 bases and J by 1 base. The CDR3 is 16 residues long. Germline values: CDR1 SGHDN, CDR2 FVKESK. The CDR3 loop reads CASSQQLAGGQETQYF. In nucleotides, the CDR3 is TGTGCCAGCAGCCAACAATTAGCGGGAGGCCAAGAGACCCAGTACTTC.

The V call is TRBV2, the J call TRBJ2-1; 8 positions agree with TRBD2. The V segment lost 5 bases and the J segment 2 bases; nucleotides outside the gene matches: 2. CDR1 SNHLY and CDR2 FYNNEI come from the germline V gene. This CDR3 is 14 amino acids long. CDR3 DNA sequence: TGTGCCAGCAGTAGGACTAGCCCCTACAATGAGCAGTTCTTC. Translation gives CASSRTSPYNEQFF. Drawing the rest from reference TRBV2 and TRBJ2-1, the complete variable domain is EPEVTQTPSHQVTQMGQEVILRCVPISNHLYFYWYRQILGQKVEFLVSFYNNEISEKSEIFDDQFSVERPDGSNFTLKIRSTKLEDSAMYFCASSRTSPYNEQFFGPGTRLTVL.

This sequence joins TRBV4-2 and TRBJ2-3; D gene ambiguous. CDR3 length: 14 amino acids. The germline V and J ends were trimmed by 0 bases and 6 bases, with 10 bases remaining between them. Germline lookup yields CDR1 LGHNA and CDR2 YNFKEQ. The CDR3 loop reads CASSQDVAGDTQYF. CDR3 sequence (DNA): TGTGCCAGCAGCCAAGACGTCGCCGGGGATACGCAGTATTTT.

The chain joins TRBV27 to TRBJ2-7; possible D gene TRBD2, 5 bases. Germline loops: CDR1 MNHEY, CDR2 SMNVEV (reference sequence). The ends were cut back, 8 bases at V and 0 bases at J, with 17 bases in the middle. The CDR3 contains 15 residues. The CDR3 loop reads CASRRLLGFSYEQYF. The CDR3 DNA is TGTGCCAGCCGCCGACTACTAGGCTTCTCCTACGAGCAGTACTTC.

CDR3 coding DNA: TGCGCCAGCAGCCAAGGTCTATTCGGGCTAGCGCTCAATGAGCAGTTCTTC. Translated, it gives CASSQGLFGLALNEQFF. The chain combines TRBV4-1 with TRBJ2-1, with D possibly matching TRBD2 (6 bases). Germline CDR1 and CDR2: MGHRA and YSYEKL. V was trimmed by 1 base and J by 6 bases, leaving 19 bases between them. The CDR3 loop spans 17 amino acids.

This rearrangement joins TRBV7-9 to TRBJ2-7, with a possible D match to TRBD1 (8 bases). The V gene lost 5 bases and the J gene lost 3 bases, with 14 bases spanning the gap. The CDR3 contains 14 residues. CDR1 and CDR2 from the germline V gene are SEHNR and FQNEAQ (reference sequence). As DNA, the CDR3 is TGTGCCAGCAGCCTCACAGGGGGGGACTACGAGCAGTACTTC. Amino acid sequence: CASSLTGGDYEQYF.

The gene calls are TRBV4-3 and TRBJ1-1; D is uncertain. Trimming stripped 0 bases from V and 3 bases from J, with 11 bases between. The germline CDR1 and CDR2 sequences are LGHNA and YSLEER. The CDR3 extends over 15 amino acids. The DNA for the CDR3 is TGCGCCAGCAGCCAAGAAGGGTGGGAGGACACTGAAGCTTTCTTT. The encoded protein is CASSQEGWEDTEAFF.

The chain links TRBV9 to TRBJ2-3, with D tentatively TRBD2 (5 bases). V shed 4 bases and J shed 0 bases, with 12 bases lying between them. Germline V CDR1 and CDR2: SGDLS, YYNGEE. The CDR3 has 15 residues. The CDR3 DNA reads TGTGCCAGCAGCCTTAGCGCGAGTAGCACAGATACGCAGTATTTT. Translation gives CASSLSASSTDTQYF.

This clone was picked up one time. DNA for the CDR3: TGTGCCAGCAGGGGGGGGCTTACTAATGAAAAACTGTTTTTT. This gives the protein CASRGGLTNEKLFF. This chain connects TRBV6-5 to TRBJ1-4, with a weak D call TRBD1 (6 bases). The V end lost 6 bases, the J end lost 2 bases, and 10 bases lay between the germline ends. The CDR3 has 14 residues. The germline V gene has CDR1 MNHEY and CDR2 SVGAGI.

This chain joins TRBV7-2 and TRBJ1-4; TRBD1 agrees at 9 bases. The V segment lost 5 bases and the J segment 5 bases; nucleotides outside the gene matches: 3. This CDR3 is 14 amino acids long. Germline V gene data show CDR1 as SGHTA and CDR2 as FQGNSA. For the CDR3, the DNA is TGTGCCAGCAGCGGGGACAGGGAGAATGAAAAACTGTTTTTT. Amino acid sequence: CASSGDRENEKLFF.